This T cell receptor (beta chain) was captured by sequencing in a study of T-cell reconstitution after alpha-beta-depleted transplantation in children. Overall study results and limits: The study traced high day-60 TCRbeta diversity in some patients to surviving recipient T cells and thymic progenitors. T-cell numbers and diversity one year post-transplant derived largely from freshly generated T cells. Reportedly, alpha-beta T cells present about two months post-transplant originated from several hundred expanded clones of graft origin.

Unique molecular identifiers featured in how the TCRbeta library was prepared. From the PCR reads, TCRdb called clonotypes with MiXCR, one entry per CDR3 protein. This sample yields under 300,000 distinct CDR3 sequences, of which more than 9% are seen a single time; around 20% belongs to the top ten. This clonotype was counted at least ten times. Its antigen remains unidentified. There are 15 residues in the CDR3. With 7 bases removed from V and 2 bases from J, the gap between germline ends came to 19 bases. Germline V gene sequence: CDR1 SGHRS, CDR2 YFSETQ. The chain carries TRBV5-1 and TRBJ2-7; tentatively, D is TRBD2 (5 bases). Source: peripheral blood, taken 180 days after TCRalphabeta/CD19-depleted stem cell transplant. The source of this sequence is a male patient between 2 and 10 years old who had a stem cell transplant for chronic granulomatous disease, so the T cells may come from the graft donor. CDR3 region: CASEPGGGSTYEQYF. The CDR3 DNA reads TGCGCCAGCGAACCCGGAGGAGGATCAACCTACGAGCAGTACTTC.